These T cell receptor beta chains were read from a single sample in a study of T cells in Graves' hyperthyroidism and ophthalmopathy. Using its own MiXCR run on the multiplex PCR reads, TCRdb lists one record per CDR3 protein. The table lists about 610,000 distinct CDR3 sequences, under 60% of them singletons. Sequences were obtained from peripheral blood or thyroid tissue (not recorded which). These receptors were obtained from a woman younger than 35 with Graves' hyperthyroidism. CDR3s include the opening cysteine and the closing phenylalanine or tryptophan. D genes are given only for firm matches. Clone size is given for some rows only: seen once, a few or many times, or a class if the clone is expanded.

>NA|NA|TRBJ1-2|TRBV6-5
TGTGCCAGCATCCTCCTCCCGGAGGCTAACTATGGCTACACCTTC
CASILLPEANYGYTF
>TRBD2|NA|TRBJ2-1|TRBV2
TGTGCCAGCAGTGGGGACCCGGGACTAGCGGGAGGGCATGACAATGAGCAGTTCTTC
CASSGDPGLAGGHDNEQFF
>TRBD1|many|TRBJ1-1|TRBV3-1
TGTGCCAGCAATACTAACAGGGGTACTGAAGCTTTCTTT
CASNTNRGTEAFF
>TRBD1|many|TRBJ2-7|TRBV7-9
TGTGCCAGCAGACGACAGGGTATCGTCGAGCAGTACTTC
CASRRQGIVEQYF
>NA|NA|TRBJ1-6|TRBV7-9
TGTGCCAGCAGTCTAGGGGGTTCGGCCCTCCACTTT
CASSLGGSALHF
>NA|few|TRBJ2-7|TRBV29-1
TGCAGCGTTGCGTCAACTTTCTCCTACGAGCAGTACTTC
CSVASTFSYEQYF
>TRBD1|NA|TRBJ2-6|TRBV15
TGTGCCACCAGCATGCCAGGGGGCCACTCTGGGGCCAACGTCCTGACTTTC
CATSMPGGHSGANVLTF
>NA|many|TRBJ2-7|TRBV13
TGTGCCAGCAGCTTATTTACGGAAACCTACGAGCAGTACTTC
CASSLFTETYEQYF
>NA|many|TRBJ1-5|TRBV4-2
TGTGCCAGCAGCCAAGAAGGTTCGGGGATCCAGCCCCAGCATTTT
CASSQEGSGIQPQHF
>TRBD1|NA|TRBJ2-5|TRBV11-3
TGTGCCAGCAGTCTCTTAGGGACAGGGGGCTACGAGACCCAGTACTTC
CASSLLGTGGYETQYF
>NA|many|TRBJ1-1|TRBV11-2
TGTGCCAGCAGCAAGCCCAACACTGAAGCTTTCTTT
CASSKPNTEAFF
>TRBD1|once|TRBJ2-7|TRBV12-5
TGTGCTAGTGGTTTGAATAGGACAGGGTACTACGAGCAGTACTTC
CASGLNRTGYYEQYF
>NA|once|TRBJ2-3|TRBV24-1
TGTGCCACCAGTAATTTGCCGGGATTTAGCACAGATACGCAGTATTTT
CATSNLPGFSTDTQYF
>TRBD1|NA|TRBJ1-2|TRBV24-1
TGTGCCACCAGCGACAGGGACGAACCCGGCTACACCTTC
CATSDRDEPGYTF
>NA|NA|TRBJ1-1|TRBV10-3
TGTGCCATCAGTGAACCCAGGGGAGGGGACACTGAAGCTTTCTTT
CAISEPRGGDTEAFF
>NA|NA|TRBJ1-1|TRBV20-1
TGCAGTGCTAGTGGGGAGACTGAAGCTTTCTTT
CSASGETEAFF
>NA|once|TRBJ1-5|TRBV20-1
TGCAGTGCTAGTGGTGCGGGAGGGCCAGCTAGTTCCAACGACGAGCATTTT
CSASGAGGPASSNDEHF
>TRBD2|many|TRBJ2-7|TRBV5-1
TGCGCCAGCAGCGTGTGGACTAGCGGGAGCTCCTACGAGCAGTACTTC
CASSVWTSGSSYEQYF
>NA|NA|TRBJ1-4|TRBV29-1
TGCAGCACCTCCGGGACCCTTCGCGGAAAACTGTTTTTT
CSTSGTLRGKLFF
>NA|NA|TRBJ2-7|TRBV15
TGTGCCACCAGCAGATTATCTTACGCGCAGTACTTC
CATSRLSYAQYF
>NA|many|TRBJ2-7|TRBV5-6
TGTGCCAGCAGCTTGATGGGGCGGAAGTCCTACGAGCAGTACTTC
CASSLMGRKSYEQYF
>TRBD1|NA|TRBJ1-5|TRBV9
TGTGCCAGCAGCTCCCCCGGGACAGGGGGCAGGAATCAGCCCCAGCATTTT
CASSSPGTGGRNQPQHF
>NA|few|TRBJ2-7|TRBV20-1
TGCAGTGCTAGAGACGAGGCACCCTACGAGCAGTACTTC
CSARDEAPYEQYF
>NA|few|TRBJ2-1|TRBV24-1
TGTGCCACCAGTGCATTAGGGGGGAATGAGCAGTTCTTC
CATSALGGNEQFF